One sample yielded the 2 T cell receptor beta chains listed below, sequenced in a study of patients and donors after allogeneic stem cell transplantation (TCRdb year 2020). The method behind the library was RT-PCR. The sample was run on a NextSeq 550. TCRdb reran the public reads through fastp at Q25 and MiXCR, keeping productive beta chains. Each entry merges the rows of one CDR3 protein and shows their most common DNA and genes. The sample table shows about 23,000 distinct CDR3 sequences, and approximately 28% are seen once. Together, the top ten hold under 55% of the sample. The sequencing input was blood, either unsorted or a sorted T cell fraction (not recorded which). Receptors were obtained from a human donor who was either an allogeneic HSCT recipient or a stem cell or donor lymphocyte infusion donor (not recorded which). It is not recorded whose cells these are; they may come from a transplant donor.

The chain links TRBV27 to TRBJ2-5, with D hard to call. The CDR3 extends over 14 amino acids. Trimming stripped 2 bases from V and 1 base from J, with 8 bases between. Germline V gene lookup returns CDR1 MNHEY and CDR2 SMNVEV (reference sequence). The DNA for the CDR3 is TGTGCCAGCAGTTTAGGGGTACCCCAAGAGACCCAGTACTTC. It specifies CASSLGVPQETQYF.

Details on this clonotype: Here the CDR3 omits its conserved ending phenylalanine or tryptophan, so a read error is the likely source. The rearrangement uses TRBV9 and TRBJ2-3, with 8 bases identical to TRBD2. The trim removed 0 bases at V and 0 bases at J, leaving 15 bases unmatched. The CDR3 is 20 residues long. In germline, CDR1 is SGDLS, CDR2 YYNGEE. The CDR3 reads CASSVEPLLIAGSSTDTQYS. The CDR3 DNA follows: TGTGCCAGCAGCGTAGAGCCTCTCCTAATAGCGGGGTCCAGCACAGATACGCAGTATTCT.